These 9 T cell receptor beta chains share one sample of origin, sequenced in a study of cytomegalovirus exposure and HLA in healthy donors. The PCR employed 60 Vbeta primers together with 13 Jbeta primers. Here immunoSEQ multiplex PCR was the method, and the copy in TCRdb shows in-frame clones only, minus some. The table lists over 150,000 clones, 81% of them singletons. Sequencing used PBMCs. The receptors stem from a woman aged 45-65 years in good health and CMV-seronegative.

V is TRBV15 and J is TRBJ1-5; tentatively, D is TRBD1 (6 bases). CDR1 and CDR2 (germline): LNHNV, YYDKDF (reference sequence). Trimming stripped 0 bases from V and 6 bases from J, with 12 bases between. The CDR3 spans 15 residues. Written as DNA, the CDR3 is TGTGCCACCAGCAGAGATCCGGGGGGCGTTCAGCCCCAGCATTTT. It yields the protein CATSRDPGGVQPQHF.

The V gene is TRBV6-5, the J gene TRBJ1-4, with a tentative D call TRBD1 (5 bases). The CDR3 has 14 amino acids. The germline CDR1 and CDR2 sequences are MNHEY and SVGAGI. V was clipped by 6 bases and J by 4 bases, with 12 bases between them. The CDR3 protein is CASSNDRNNEKLFF. The CDR3 DNA reads as TGTGCCAGCAGCAACGACAGAAATAATGAAAAACTGTTTTTT.

The J gene is TRBJ2-1, the V gene TRBV18; 11 bases align to TRBD2. CDR3 length: 14 residues. The ends lost 6 bases at V and 8 bases at J; junction bases unmatched: 6. Looked up from germline, CDR1 is KGHSH and CDR2 is LQKENI. The CDR3 here is CASSLAGGPDEQFF. The DNA for the CDR3 is TGTGCCAGCTCCTTAGCGGGGGGGCCGGATGAGCAGTTCTTC.

V is TRBV7-9 and J is TRBJ2-7; 10 bases are shared with TRBD2. The CDR3 loop spans 18 amino acids. V shed 1 base and J 6 bases; nucleotides not matched to a gene: 15. Germline V lookup: CDR1 SEHNR, CDR2 FQNEAQ (reference sequence). Written as DNA, the CDR3 is TGTGCCAGCAGCTTAGAGGGGTCTAGCGGGAGACGGTGGGGCGAGCAGTACTTC. Translated, it gives CASSLEGSSGRRWGEQYF.

The chain carries TRBV27 and TRBJ1-6, with D maybe TRBD1 (6 bases). The CDR3 is 15 residues long. V gave up 5 bases and J gave up 0 bases, with 8 bases separating them. Germline CDR1 and CDR2: MNHEY and SMNVEV (reference sequence). As DNA, the CDR3 is TGTGCCAGCAGTGACAGGAGCTCCTATAATTCACCCCTCCACTTT. Its protein is CASSDRSSYNSPLHF.

The rearrangement uses TRBV18 and TRBJ1-1, with D unresolved. V was trimmed by 6 bases and J by 1 base, leaving 12 bases between them. The CDR3 has 14 residues. CDR1 is KGHSH and CDR2 is LQKENI in the germline V gene. The CDR3 here is CASSLGRTNTEAFF. CDR3 in DNA: TGTGCCAGCTCCCTGGGGAGGACGAACACTGAAGCTTTCTTT.

This clone occurred once. Within the sample, other DNA sequences also encode this same CDR3. The chain uses TRBV30 and TRBJ1-1; D not resolved. This CDR3 is 13 amino acids long. The germline gives CDR1 GTSNPN, CDR2 SVGIG (reference sequence). The V end lost 5 bases, the J end lost 0 bases, and 10 bases lay between the germline ends. CDR3 region: CAWDRGLNTEAFF. The CDR3 nucleotides read TGTGCCTGGGATCGGGGTTTGAACACTGAAGCTTTCTTT.

This clone was detected only once. This chain uses TRBV6-7 with TRBJ1-4; 8 bases match TRBD1. TRBV6-7 is labeled an ORF, and its function is uncertain. J lost 5 bases, V lost 2 bases, and 4 bases had no gene match. CDR3 length equals 15 residues. CDR3: CASSYTGQVNEKLFF. CDR3 nucleotides: TGTGCCAGCAGTTACACGGGACAGGTCAATGAAAAACTGTTTTTT.

V gene TRBV6-5 combines with J gene TRBJ2-1; weak D call: TRBD2 (7 bases). CDR3 length equals 12 residues. Germline V gene data show CDR1 as MNHEY and CDR2 as SVGAGI. Trimming shortened V by 6 bases and J by 7 bases, and 10 bases separated the two germline ends. CDR3 sequence reads: CASRRGGNEQFF. DNA for the CDR3: TGTGCCAGCAGGAGGGGGGGGAATGAGCAGTTCTTC.